One and the same sample provided the 24 T cell receptor beta chains below, sequenced in a study of T-cell memory formation after mild COVID-19. MiXCR was run by TCRdb on the 5' RACE reads, yielding one entry per CDR3 protein. The sample lists about 420,000 distinct CDR3 sequences; 20% to 30% were seen once. The sequenced sample consisted of PBMCs or a T cell subset sorted from them (not recorded which). Every receptor here comes from an adult woman who had mild COVID-19 (a few samples of this study predate the infection). Cell type and time point are not known.

The chain is built from TRBV4-2 and TRBJ1-3, with D perhaps TRBD1 (6 bases). CDR1 is LGHNA, CDR2 YNFKEQ, per germline. V shed 2 bases and J shed 0 bases, with 11 bases lying between them. The CDR3 sequence is 16 residues long. The CDR3 loop reads CASSQKGGSSGNTIYF. CDR3 DNA sequence: TGTGCCAGCAGCCAAAAGGGGGGATCCTCTGGAAACACCATATATTTT.

V usage is TRBV3-1 and J usage is TRBJ2-1; D is uncertain. CDR3 length: 12 amino acids. The germline V gene encodes CDR1 LGHDT and CDR2 YNNKEL (reference sequence). Trimming removed 5 bases at V and 1 base at J, with 3 bases between. Written as DNA, the CDR3 is TGTGCCAGCAGCGGTTCCTACAATGAGCAGTTCTTC. This encodes CASSGSYNEQFF.

This clonotype was counted only a few times. The chain joins TRBV18 to TRBJ2-7; D might be TRBD1 (5 bases). There are 15 residues in the CDR3. V dropped 4 bases and J dropped 5 bases, with 18 bases sitting between them. Germline CDR1 reads KGHSH; CDR2 reads LQKENI. The CDR3 coding sequence is TGTGCCAGCTCACACCGACAGACCTGGGCCCACGAGCAGTACTTC. This codes for CASSHRQTWAHEQYF.

This clonotype showed up just a few times. J is TRBJ1-1 and V is TRBV5-1; D not resolved. Per the germline V gene, CDR1 is SGHRS and CDR2 is YFSETQ. Trimming shortened V by 5 bases and J by 2 bases, and 13 bases separated the two germline ends. This CDR3 has 14 amino acids. This chain's CDR3 is CASSTGNYNTEAFF. CDR3 nucleotides: TGCGCCAGCAGTACGGGCAACTACAACACTGAAGCTTTCTTT.

The V gene is TRBV6-5, the J gene TRBJ2-7; 8 bases are shared with TRBD1. Losses at the gene ends were 2 bases for V and 3 bases for J; bases not matched to a gene: 6. CDR3 length: 15 residues. Germline loops: CDR1 MNHEY, CDR2 SVGAGI. The CDR3 DNA is TGTGCCAGCAGTTACAGTCAGGGGGCCCACTACGAGCAGTACTTC. It yields the protein CASSYSQGAHYEQYF.

This clonotype was counted only a few times. This rearrangement joins TRBV4-3 to TRBJ2-7; the match to TRBD2 covers 8 bases. The V segment lost 2 bases and the J segment 2 bases; nucleotides outside the gene matches: 14. Germline values: CDR1 LGHNA, CDR2 YSLEER. This CDR3 contains 18 residues. The CDR3 coding sequence is TGCGCCAGCAGCCAACTCCCGGGAGGAGCGGGAGCGCCCTACGAGCAGTACTTC. Protein sequence: CASSQLPGGAGAPYEQYF.

This sequence joins TRBV7-9 and TRBJ1-2; D is perhaps TRBD1 (5 bases). Germline CDR1 is SEHNR and CDR2 is FQNEAQ (reference sequence). The germline V and J ends were trimmed by 3 bases and 7 bases, with 15 bases remaining between them. This CDR3 has 14 amino acids. The chain's CDR3 is CASSFTGPRAGYTF. Here the CDR3 DNA reads TGTGCCAGCAGCTTTACTGGGCCCAGGGCTGGCTACACCTTC. The entire variable domain, with the rest obtained from reference TRBV7-9 and TRBJ1-2, is as follows: DTGVSQNPRHKITKRGQNVTFRCDPISEHNRLYWYRQTLGQGPEFLTYFQNEAQLEKSRLLSDRFSAERPKGSFSTLEIQRTEQGDSAMYLCASSFTGPRAGYTFGSGTRLTVV.

This clonotype was detected only once. This rearrangement joins TRBV25-1 to TRBJ1-5, with 7 positions matching TRBD1. V trimming: 4 bases; J trimming: 6 bases; junction bases outside the gene matches: 3. This CDR3 is built from 13 residues. The V gene's germline CDR1 is MGHDK and CDR2 SYGVNS. The CDR3 nucleotides read TGTGCCAGCAGTGGGACAGGTTTTCAGCCCCAGCATTTT. It encodes CASSGTGFQPQHF.

This clonotype was observed a few times. This rearrangement joins TRBV7-9 to TRBJ2-3; 9 bases are a match to TRBD2. The CDR3 covers 16 residues. With V trimmed by 4 bases and J by 4 bases, 9 bases remained unmatched. The germline V gene encodes CDR1 SEHNR and CDR2 FQNEAQ (reference sequence). The CDR3 coding sequence is TGTGCCAGCAGCTACTTCCTAGCGGGAAGCGCAGATACGCAGTATTTT. It yields the protein CASSYFLAGSADTQYF.

This chain links TRBV5-5 with TRBJ1-5, with no clear D. Germline lookup yields CDR1 SGHKS and CDR2 YYEKEE (reference sequence). V shed 3 bases and J shed 3 bases, with 13 bases lying between them. The CDR3 spans 15 residues. The CDR3 reads CASSSKVSSNQPQHF. The CDR3 DNA reads as TGTGCCAGCAGCTCCAAAGTCAGCTCCAATCAGCCCCAGCATTTT.

The chain joins TRBV24-1 to TRBJ1-3, with D perhaps TRBD1 (5 bases). Germline CDR1 KGHDR, CDR2 SFDVKD. With 3 bases removed from V and 4 bases from J, the gap between germline ends came to 12 bases. This CDR3 has 15 amino acids. The CDR3 sequence is CATSDPQGPGNTIYF. The CDR3 nucleotides are TGTGCCACCAGTGATCCCCAGGGCCCCGGAAACACCATATATTTT.

This clonotype was recorded a few times. The chain links TRBV5-6 to TRBJ1-1; the D is unclear. CDR3 length equals 14 residues. From germline, CDR1 is SGHDT and CDR2 YYEEEE. V dropped 0 bases and J dropped 10 bases, with 16 bases sitting between them. CDR3 sequence reads: CASSLVSTPAGAFF. The CDR3 bases are TGTGCCAGCAGCTTGGTATCCACTCCGGCAGGAGCTTTCTTT.

The chain employs TRBV20-1 and TRBJ1-2, with D maybe TRBD1 (6 bases). Germline values: CDR1 DFQATT, CDR2 SNEGSKA (reference sequence). Trimming stripped 7 bases from V and 3 bases from J, with 18 bases between. The CDR3 is 14 residues long. DNA of the CDR3: TGCAGTGTTGTAAGGGTCTCAGGGGACTATGGCTACACCTTC. Residues: CSVVRVSGDYGYTF.

This clonotype was found a few times. The chain uses TRBV14 and TRBJ2-3; TRBD2 is a possible D gene (6 bases). CDR1 SGHDN and CDR2 FVKESK come from the germline V gene. The V gene lost 0 bases and the J gene lost 0 bases, with 13 bases spanning the gap. The CDR3 is made up of 17 amino acids. This chain's CDR3 is CASSQDRRDSSTDTQYF. The CDR3 DNA reads as TGTGCCAGCAGCCAAGATCGGAGGGACTCCAGCACAGATACGCAGTATTTT. Looking up the rest from reference TRBV14 and TRBJ2-3 gives the full variable domain: EAGVTQFPSHSVIEKGQTVTLRCDPISGHDNLYWYRRVMGKEIKFLLHFVKESKQDESGMPNNRFLAERTGGTYSTLKVQPAELEDSGVYFCASSQDRRDSSTDTQYFGPGTRLTVL.

This clonotype was found a few times. The V call is TRBV5-1, the J call TRBJ2-2, with TRBD1 identical over 7 bases. After removal of 7 bases from V and 5 bases from J, the junction contained 11 bases not matched to a gene. The CDR3 loop spans 15 amino acids. In germline, CDR1 is SGHRS, CDR2 YFSETQ. Here the CDR3 DNA reads TGCGCCAGCCGTAGTCCGGGACAGCCGACCGGGGAGCTGTTTTTT. Translated, it gives CASRSPGQPTGELFF.

The chain couples TRBV12-3 or TRBV12-4 to TRBJ1-2; D not certain. CDR3 length: 13 residues. Trimming took off 8 bases at V and 1 base at J, with 11 bases between the two ends. As DNA, the CDR3 is TGTGCCAGCGGCCCGGGCGTTAACTATGGCTACACCTTC. As protein: CASGPGVNYGYTF.

In its sample, this clonotype was seen a few times. V is TRBV5-1 and J is TRBJ2-7; 8 positions agree with TRBD2. Germline V gene data show CDR1 as SGHRS and CDR2 as YFSETQ. Trimming cost V 0 bases and J 3 bases; bases outside gene matches: 5. The CDR3 runs to 15 residues. The CDR3 coding sequence is TGCGCCAGCAGCTTGGGACTAGCGCGACTCTACGAGCAGTACTTC. Translated, it gives CASSLGLARLYEQYF.

This clonotype was seen a handful of times. The chain has TRBV12-3 or TRBV12-4 and TRBJ2-3; the D is unclear. The CDR3 runs 15 residues. V lost 1 base and J lost 0, with 8 bases in between. CDR3 bases: TGTGCCAGCAGTTTAGACCGCTCTAGCACAGATACGCAGTATTTT. It encodes CASSLDRSSTDTQYF.

The chain links TRBV6-1 to TRBJ2-7; D might be TRBD1 (5 bases). Per the germline V gene, CDR1 is MNHNS and CDR2 is SASEGT. Trimming took off 5 bases at V and 3 bases at J, with 14 bases between the two ends. The CDR3 is 14 amino acids. The CDR3 is CASSPQGPRYEQYF. The CDR3 DNA reads as TGTGCCAGCAGTCCTCAGGGTCCCCGCTACGAGCAGTACTTC.

This rearrangement joins TRBV15 to TRBJ1-1, with TRBD1 as a possible D gene (6 bases). V shed 5 bases and J shed 3 bases, with 13 bases lying between them. The CDR3 totals 14 residues. Germline V gene sequence: CDR1 LNHNV, CDR2 YYDKDF (reference sequence). Here the CDR3 reads CATSRGGPDTEAFF. The CDR3 DNA is TGTGCCACCAGCCGAGGGGGACCGGACACTGAAGCTTTCTTT.

This clonotype was detected a few times. This chain uses TRBV15 with TRBJ2-7; 7 nucleotides match TRBD1. With 5 bases clipped from V and 5 bases from J, the junction kept 9 bases outside the gene matches. Germline-derived CDR1 and CDR2 are LNHNV and YYDKDF (reference sequence). The CDR3 is 14 residues long. The chain's CDR3 is CATSLFRDSHEQYF. The DNA of the CDR3 is TGTGCCACCAGCTTATTCCGGGACAGCCACGAGCAGTACTTC.

This clonotype appeared many times. The chain recombines TRBV7-2 with TRBJ2-7; D may match TRBD1 or TRBD2 (7 bases each). This CDR3 is 15 amino acids long. V lost 5 bases, J lost 6 bases, and 20 bases lay in between. Germline V gene lookup returns CDR1 SGHTA and CDR2 FQGNSA. DNA for the CDR3: TGTGCCAGCAGCCCCAGGGGGGGGAGGTTGTCCGAGCAGTACTTC. Protein: CASSPRGGRLSEQYF.

The chain combines TRBV12-3 or TRBV12-4 with TRBJ2-5; 11 positions match TRBD2. With V trimmed by 4 bases and J by 6 bases, 16 bases remained unmatched. The CDR3 extends over 18 amino acids. CDR3 amino acids: CASSSWGSGGASRQTQYF. For the CDR3, the DNA is TGTGCCAGCAGTTCGTGGGGTAGCGGGGGGGCATCGAGGCAGACCCAGTACTTC.

The V gene is TRBV10-3, the J gene TRBJ1-6; the match to TRBD1 covers 7 bases. This CDR3 comprises 13 residues. The V gene end was trimmed by 9 bases and the J gene end by 4 bases; junction bases not matched to a gene: 3. From germline, CDR1 is ENHRY and CDR2 SYGVKD. In DNA form, the CDR3 reads TGTGCCATGCCGGGACAGTATAATTCACCCCTCCACTTT. This sequence encodes CAMPGQYNSPLHF.